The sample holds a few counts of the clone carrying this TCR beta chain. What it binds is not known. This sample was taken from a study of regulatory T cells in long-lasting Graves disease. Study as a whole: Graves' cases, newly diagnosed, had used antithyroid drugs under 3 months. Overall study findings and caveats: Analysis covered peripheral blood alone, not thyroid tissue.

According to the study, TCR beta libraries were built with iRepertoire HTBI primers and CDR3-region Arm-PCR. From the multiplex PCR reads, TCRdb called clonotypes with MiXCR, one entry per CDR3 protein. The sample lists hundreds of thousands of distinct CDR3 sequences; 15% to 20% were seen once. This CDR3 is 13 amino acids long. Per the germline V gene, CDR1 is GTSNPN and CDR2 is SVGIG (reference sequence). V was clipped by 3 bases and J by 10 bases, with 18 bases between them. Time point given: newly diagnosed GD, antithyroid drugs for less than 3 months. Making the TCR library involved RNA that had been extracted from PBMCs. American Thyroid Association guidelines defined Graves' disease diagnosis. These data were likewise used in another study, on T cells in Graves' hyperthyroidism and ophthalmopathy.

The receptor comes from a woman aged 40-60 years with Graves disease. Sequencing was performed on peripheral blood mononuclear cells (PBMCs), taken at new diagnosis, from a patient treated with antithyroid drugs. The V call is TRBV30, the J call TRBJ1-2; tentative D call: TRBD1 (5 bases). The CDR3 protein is CAWSVMAGSPYTF. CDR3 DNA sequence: TGTGCCTGGAGCGTGATGGCAGGGTCGCCCTACACCTTC.